Here is one T cell receptor (beta chain) with its context. The CDR3 contains 14 residues. V dropped 5 bases and J dropped 0 bases, with 10 bases sitting between them. CDR1 SGHTA and CDR2 FQGNSA come from the germline V gene. Data came from immunoSEQ multiplex PCR; TCRdb stores just in-frame clones and leaves some out. The sample contains 150,000 to 200,000 clones, nearly 90% of which appear only once. This specimen belongs to a study of blood T cell repertoires in COVID-19. Looking at the study overall: The analysed material was cDNA or gDNA that came from T cells, B-cell-depleted T cells, or PBMCs.

The chain couples TRBV7-2 to TRBJ1-1, with D maybe TRBD1 (5 bases). Sequenced material: peripheral blood. This TCR was sampled from a man between 18 and 29 years old who had recovered from COVID-19. CDR3 residues: CASSTQGVNTEAFF. In nucleotides, the CDR3 is TGTGCCAGCAGCACGCAGGGTGTGAACACTGAAGCTTTCTTT.